The clone carrying this T cell receptor (beta chain) was recorded a few times. CDR3 length: 14 residues. V shed 0 bases and J shed 2 bases, with 8 bases lying between them. Germline CDR1 and CDR2: SGHRS and YFSETQ. This sample is part of a study of T-cell memory formation after mild COVID-19. With constant-segment primers, 5'RACE yielded cDNA libraries of TCR alpha and TCR beta that carried sample barcodes and UMIs. TCRdb reprocessed the 5' RACE reads with MiXCR, giving one entry per CDR3 protein. The table includes 120,000 or so distinct CDR3 sequences, 17% detected once. Material for sequencing was PBMCs or a T cell subset sorted from them (not recorded which). J is TRBJ2-5 and V is TRBV5-1, with D perhaps TRBD1 (6 bases). The sequence was collected from a man aged 18-30 years who had mild COVID-19 (a few samples of this study predate the infection). Cell type and time point are not known. In nucleotides, the CDR3 is TGCGCCAGCAGCTTGGGGGACACTCAAGAGACCCAGTACTTC. As protein: CASSLGDTQETQYF. Full variable domain (outside the CDR3, taken from reference TRBV5-1 and TRBJ2-5): KAGVTQTPRYLIKTRGQQVTLSCSPISGHRSVSWYQQTPGQGLQFLFEYFSETQRNKGNFPGRFSGRQFSNSRSEMNVSTLELGDSALYLCASSLGDTQETQYFGPGTRLLVL.